These T cell receptor beta chains were read from a single sample in a study of shared clonotypes between healthy human individuals. Generated by immunoSEQ multiplex PCR, the TCRdb table keeps only in-frame clones and is missing some. Found here are a few million clones, over 85% of them singletons; the top ten hold approximately 1.7%. Sequencing was carried out using naive CD8+ T cells from PBMCs. The receptors come from a man between 18 and 29 years old in good health. Some clones in this sample may be carry-over from other donors' samples. The CDR3 runs from the conserved cysteine through the conserved F or W. A D gene is named only where the DNA matches it firmly. Clone size appears in some rows only: once, few, many, or a class for an expanded clone.

>.|TRBJ1-2|.|TRBV13
TGTGCCAGCAGCTTACTGCTTAGGGGTGAAGAAGGCTACACCTTC
CASSLLLRGEEGYTF
>.|TRBJ2-1|TRBD2|TRBV7-6
TGTGCCAGCAGCTCACCGACTAGCGGGAAGGAGCAGTTCTTC
CASSSPTSGKEQFF
>.|TRBJ2-2|.|TRBV6-1
TGTGCCGTAGAAATAAGACTCCTTAGGGCCGGGGAGCTGTTTTTT
CAVEIRLLRAGELFF
>.|TRBJ2-2|.|TRBV11-3
TGTGCCAGTGAGGGCAGGGCGAACACCGGGGAGCTGTTTTTT
CASEGRANTGELFF
>.|TRBJ2-1|.|TRBV28
TGTGCCAGCTGGGCGTTCGGGGACCTCTACAATGAGCAGTTCTTC
CASWAFGDLYNEQFF
>.|TRBJ1-4|TRBD1|TRBV27
TGTGCCAGCAGTTTCCGACAGGGAGGTGAAAAACTGTTTTTT
CASSFRQGGEKLFF
>.|TRBJ2-7|.|TRBV7-9
TGTGCCAGCAGCTTGGGAGATAGGGGTTCCTACGAGCAGTACTTC
CASSLGDRGSYEQYF
>.|TRBJ2-7|.|TRBV19
TGTGCCAGTAGTCCTGGACAGAAGGCCTACGAGCAGTACTTC
CASSPGQKAYEQYF
>.|TRBJ2-5|.|TRBV9
TGTGCCAGCAGCGTAGCTACCGGGGCGGAGACCCAGTACTTC
CASSVATGAETQYF
>few|TRBJ2-5|.|TRBV6-1
TGTGCCAGCAGTGAAGTTTACAGGATCTTGGAGACCCAGTACTTC
CASSEVYRILETQYF
>.|TRBJ2-1|.|TRBV7-9
TGTGCCAGCAGCGATCCGGGGTGGCAGTTCTTC
CASSDPGWQFF
>.|TRBJ2-5|TRBD1|TRBV7-2
TGTGCCAGCAGCTTGGGACAGAGGGAGACCCAGTACTTC
CASSLGQRETQYF
>once|TRBJ1-3|.|TRBV7-2
TGTGCCAGCAGCGCCGGTTCCTCTGGAAACACCATATATTTT
CASSAGSSGNTIYF
>.|TRBJ1-1|.|TRBV7-9
TGTGCCAGCAGCTTCGGGGGAGGCATGAACACTGAAGCTTTCTTT
CASSFGGGMNTEAFF
>.|TRBJ2-1|.|TRBV9
TGTGCCAGCAGCACAAGACAGTACAATGAGCAGTTCTTC
CASSTRQYNEQFF
>.|TRBJ1-2|TRBD1|TRBV19
TGTGCCAGTAGTATACCAGGGGGGTCCGGCTACACCTTC
CASSIPGGSGYTF
>.|TRBJ2-1|TRBD2|TRBV19
TGTGCCAGTAGTTACGCGGGAGTCAGCTACAATGAGCAGTTCTTC
CASSYAGVSYNEQFF
>.|TRBJ2-4|.|TRBV6-6
TGTGCCAGCAGTCCGTTAGCGGAACTAGCCAAAAACATTCAGTACTTC
CASSPLAELAKNIQYF
>.|TRBJ2-3|TRBD2|TRBV7-8
TGTGCCAGCAGCTTAGGGCTAGCGGGAGGCCGTGGTACAGATACGCAGTATTTT
CASSLGLAGGRGTDTQYF
>.|TRBJ2-1|.|TRBV5-1
TGCGCCAGCAGCTCCCCAGGGGCTGAGCAGTTCTTC
CASSSPGAEQFF
>.|TRBJ2-1|TRBD2|TRBV28
TGTGCCAGCAGTTCACGGGAGGACCCCTACAATGAGCAGTTCTTC
CASSSREDPYNEQFF
>.|TRBJ2-4|.|TRBV6-1
TGTGCCAGCAGTTCGCTTCAGGGGGCCAAAAACATTCAGTACTTC
CASSSLQGAKNIQYF
>.|TRBJ2-2|.|TRBV11-2
TGTGCCAGCAGCCCGATAACCCCCCTTTCGGACGGGGAGCTGTTTTTT
CASSPITPLSDGELFF
>.|TRBJ2-5|TRBD2|TRBV9
TGTGCCAGCAGCCCGGGAGGGCGGGAGACCCAGTACTTC
CASSPGGRETQYF
>.|TRBJ2-7|.|TRBV19
TGTGCCAGTAGTATACTGGGGGAGCAGTACTTC
CASSILGEQYF
>.|TRBJ1-3|.|TRBV4-2
TGTGCCAGCACCCGAAGCGCGCGGGAGGTTGGAAACACCATATATTTT
CASTRSAREVGNTIYF
>.|TRBJ2-1|.|TRBV4-1
TGCGCCAGCAGCCAAGGGGAAAGAGGGGGAACGTACAATGAGCAGTTCTTC
CASSQGERGGTYNEQFF